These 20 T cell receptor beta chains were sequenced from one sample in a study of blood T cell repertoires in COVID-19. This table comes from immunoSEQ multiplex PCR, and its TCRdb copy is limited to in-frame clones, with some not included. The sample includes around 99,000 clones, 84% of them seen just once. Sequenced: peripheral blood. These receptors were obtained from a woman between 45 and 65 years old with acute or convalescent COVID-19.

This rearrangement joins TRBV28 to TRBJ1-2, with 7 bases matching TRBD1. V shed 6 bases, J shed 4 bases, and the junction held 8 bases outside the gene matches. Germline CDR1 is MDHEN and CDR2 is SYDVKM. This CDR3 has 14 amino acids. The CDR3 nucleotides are TGTGCCAGCAGGAAGGGGGCGCGGAGCTATGGCTACACCTTC. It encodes CASRKGARSYGYTF.

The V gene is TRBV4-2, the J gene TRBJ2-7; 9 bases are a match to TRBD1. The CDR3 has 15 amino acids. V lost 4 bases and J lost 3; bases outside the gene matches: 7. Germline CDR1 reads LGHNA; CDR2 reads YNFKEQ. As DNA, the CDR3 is TGTGCCAGCAGCCTCAGCGCGGGACAGGGCTACGAGCAGTACTTC. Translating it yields CASSLSAGQGYEQYF.

Here the CDR3 DNA reads TGCGCCTCCCAGCCCCCTTCGACAGGGGGAGGCTACACCTTC. Protein product: CASQPPSTGGGYTF. The gene calls are TRBV5-1 and TRBJ1-2; 9 nucleotides line up with TRBD1. CDR1 and CDR2 from the germline V gene are SGHRS and YFSETQ. The V gene end was trimmed by 10 bases and the J gene end by 8 bases; junction bases not matched to a gene: 15. CDR3 length: 14 residues.

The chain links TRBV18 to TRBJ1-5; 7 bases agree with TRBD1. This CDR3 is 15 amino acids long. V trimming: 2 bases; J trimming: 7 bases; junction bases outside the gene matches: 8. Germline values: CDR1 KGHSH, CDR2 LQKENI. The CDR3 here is CASSPWAQGEQPQHF. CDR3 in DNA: TGTGCCAGCTCACCATGGGCCCAGGGGGAACAGCCCCAGCATTTT.

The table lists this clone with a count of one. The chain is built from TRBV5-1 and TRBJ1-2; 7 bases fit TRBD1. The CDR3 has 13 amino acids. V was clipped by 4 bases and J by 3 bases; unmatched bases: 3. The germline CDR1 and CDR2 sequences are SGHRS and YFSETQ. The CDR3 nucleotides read TGCGCCAGCAGCGACAGGGAGGACTATGGCTACACCTTC. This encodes CASSDREDYGYTF.

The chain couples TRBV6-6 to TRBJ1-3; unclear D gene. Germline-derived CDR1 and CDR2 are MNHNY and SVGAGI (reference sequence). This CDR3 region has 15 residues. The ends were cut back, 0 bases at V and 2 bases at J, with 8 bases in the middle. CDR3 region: CASSYSHRPGNTIYF. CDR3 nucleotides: TGTGCCAGCAGTTACTCGCACAGACCTGGAAACACCATATATTTT.

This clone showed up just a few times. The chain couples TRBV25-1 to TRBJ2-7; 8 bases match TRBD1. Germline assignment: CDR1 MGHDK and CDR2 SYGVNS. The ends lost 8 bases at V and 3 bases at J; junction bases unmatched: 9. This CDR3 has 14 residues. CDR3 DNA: TGTGCCAGCCAACTAGGACAGGGCATCTACGAGCAGTACTTC. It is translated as CASQLGQGIYEQYF.

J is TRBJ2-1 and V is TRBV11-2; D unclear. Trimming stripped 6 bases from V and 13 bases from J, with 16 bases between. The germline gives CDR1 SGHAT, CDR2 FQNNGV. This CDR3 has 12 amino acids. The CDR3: CASRQINRHQFF. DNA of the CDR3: TGTGCCAGCAGACAGATAAACCGACACCAGTTCTTC. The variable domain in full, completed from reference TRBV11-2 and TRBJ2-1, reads EAGVAQSPRYKIIEKRQSVAFWCNPISGHATLYWYQQILGQGPKLLIQFQNNGVVDDSQLPKDRFSAERLKGVDSTLKIQPAKLEDSAVYLCASRQINRHQFFGPGTRLTVL.

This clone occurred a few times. In DNA, the CDR3 is TGTGCCAGCAGTGGAAAACCAGGGTCTAGCAATCAGCCCCAGCATTTT. As protein: CASSGKPGSSNQPQHF. The chain carries TRBV6-1 and TRBJ1-5, with D possibly matching TRBD1 (5 bases). Germline values: CDR1 MNHNS, CDR2 SASEGT. The CDR3 spans 16 residues. Trimming pared 4 bases from V and 0 bases from J, leaving 13 bases between.

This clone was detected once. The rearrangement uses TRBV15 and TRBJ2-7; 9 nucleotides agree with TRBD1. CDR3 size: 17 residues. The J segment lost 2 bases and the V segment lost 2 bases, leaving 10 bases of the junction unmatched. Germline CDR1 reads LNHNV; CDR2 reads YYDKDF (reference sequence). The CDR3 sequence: CATSRPQGQGIPYEQYF. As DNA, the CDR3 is TGTGCCACCAGCAGACCCCAGGGACAGGGAATCCCCTACGAGCAGTACTTC.

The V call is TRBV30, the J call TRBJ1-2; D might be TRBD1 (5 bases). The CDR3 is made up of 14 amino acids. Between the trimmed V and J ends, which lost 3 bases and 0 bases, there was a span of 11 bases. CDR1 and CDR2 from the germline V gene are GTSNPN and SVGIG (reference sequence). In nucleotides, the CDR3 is TGTGCCTGGAGCACAGGCTCCTCTAACTATGGCTACACCTTC. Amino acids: CAWSTGSSNYGYTF.

The CDR3 bases are TGCGCCAGCAGCTTCGAGCGGGACGGCTATGGCTACACCTTC. The encoded protein is CASSFERDGYGYTF. This chain joins TRBV5-1 and TRBJ1-2; TRBD1 might be the D (5 bases). Trimming took off 2 bases at V and 4 bases at J, with 12 bases between the two ends. This CDR3 spans 14 amino acids. Germline CDR1 and CDR2: SGHRS and YFSETQ.

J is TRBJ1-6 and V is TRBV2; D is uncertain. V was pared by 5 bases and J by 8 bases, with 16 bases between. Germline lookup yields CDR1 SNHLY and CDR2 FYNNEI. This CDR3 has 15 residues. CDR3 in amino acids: CASSPRLTRDSPLHF. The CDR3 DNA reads TGTGCCAGCAGTCCTCGTTTGACTAGGGATTCACCCCTCCACTTT.

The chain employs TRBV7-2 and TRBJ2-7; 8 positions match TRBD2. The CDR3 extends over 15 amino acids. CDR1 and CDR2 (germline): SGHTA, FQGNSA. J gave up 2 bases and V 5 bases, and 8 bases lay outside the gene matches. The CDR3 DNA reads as TGTGCCAGCAGCCCGGGGGGGATTGGGGCCTACGAGCAGTACTTC. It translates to CASSPGGIGAYEQYF.

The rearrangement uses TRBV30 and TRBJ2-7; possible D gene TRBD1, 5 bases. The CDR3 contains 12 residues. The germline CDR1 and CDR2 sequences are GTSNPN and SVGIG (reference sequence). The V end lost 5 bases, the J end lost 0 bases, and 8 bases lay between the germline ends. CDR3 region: CAWGALSYEQYF. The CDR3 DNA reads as TGTGCCTGGGGGGCCCTCTCCTACGAGCAGTACTTC.

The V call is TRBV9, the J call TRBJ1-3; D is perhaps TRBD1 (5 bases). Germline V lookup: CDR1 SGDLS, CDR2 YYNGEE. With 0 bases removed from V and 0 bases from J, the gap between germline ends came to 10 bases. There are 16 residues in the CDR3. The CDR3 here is CASSVVPTASGNTIYF. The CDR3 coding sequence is TGTGCCAGCAGCGTAGTCCCGACAGCCTCTGGAAACACCATATATTTT. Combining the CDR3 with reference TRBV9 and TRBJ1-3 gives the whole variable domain DSGVTQTPKHLITATGQRVTLRCSPRSGDLSVYWYQQSLDQGLQFLIQYYNGEERAKGNILERFSAQQFPDLHSELNLSSLELGDSALYFCASSVVPTASGNTIYFGEGSWLTVV.

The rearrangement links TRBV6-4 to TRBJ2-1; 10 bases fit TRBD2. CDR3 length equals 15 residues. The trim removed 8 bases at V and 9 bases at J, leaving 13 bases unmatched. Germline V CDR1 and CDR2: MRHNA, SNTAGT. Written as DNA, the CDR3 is TGTGCCAGCCGCCCGGAGGGACTAGCGTCTGGTGAGCAGTTCTTC. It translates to CASRPEGLASGEQFF.

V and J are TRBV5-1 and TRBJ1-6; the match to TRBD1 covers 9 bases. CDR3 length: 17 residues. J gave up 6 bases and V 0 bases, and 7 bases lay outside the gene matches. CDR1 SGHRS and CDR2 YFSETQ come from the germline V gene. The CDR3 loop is CASSLDGQGSGNSPLHF. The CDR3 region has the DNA TGCGCCAGCAGCTTGGACGGACAGGGGTCGGGTAATTCACCCCTCCACTTT.

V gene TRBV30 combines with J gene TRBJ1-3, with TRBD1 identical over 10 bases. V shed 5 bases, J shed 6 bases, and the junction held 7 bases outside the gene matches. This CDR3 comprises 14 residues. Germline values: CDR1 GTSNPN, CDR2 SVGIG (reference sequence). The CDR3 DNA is TGTGCCTGGTCGCCCGGGACAGGGGTAAACACCATATATTTT. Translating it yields CAWSPGTGVNTIYF. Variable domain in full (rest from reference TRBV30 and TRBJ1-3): SQTIHQWPATLVQPVGSPLSLECTVEGTSNPNLYWYRQAAGRGLQLLFYSVGIGQISSEVPQNLSASRPQDRQFILSSKKLLLSDSGFYLCAWSPGTGVNTIYFGEGSWLTVV.

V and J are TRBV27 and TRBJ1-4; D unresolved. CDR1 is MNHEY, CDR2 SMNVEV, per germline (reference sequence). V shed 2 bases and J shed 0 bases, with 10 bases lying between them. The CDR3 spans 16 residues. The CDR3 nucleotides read TGTGCCAGCAGTTTAACGACACCTGCAACTAATGAAAAACTGTTTTTT. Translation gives CASSLTTPATNEKLFF.